This T cell receptor (beta chain) was found in a study of blood T cell repertoires in COVID-19. The wider study: PBMCs, B-cell-depleted T cells, or T cells provided the cDNA or gDNA that made up the material.

Libraries were prepared by immunoSEQ multiplex PCR; TCRdb keeps only in-frame clonotypes and omits some of them. The table records some 170,000 clones, over 60% of them present only once. V lost 1 base and J 0 bases, leaving 13 bases between the germline ends. The germline V gene has CDR1 MGHDK and CDR2 SYGVNS. The CDR3 spans 16 residues. Sequencing was performed on peripheral blood. This chain connects TRBV25-1 to TRBJ2-7; no definite D call. The receptor's source is a man between 60 and 70 years old with acute or convalescent COVID-19. CDR3 DNA: TGTGCCAGCAGTGAATGTAGACTCCTTATCTCCTACGAGCAGTACTTC. Its translation is CASSECRLLISYEQYF.